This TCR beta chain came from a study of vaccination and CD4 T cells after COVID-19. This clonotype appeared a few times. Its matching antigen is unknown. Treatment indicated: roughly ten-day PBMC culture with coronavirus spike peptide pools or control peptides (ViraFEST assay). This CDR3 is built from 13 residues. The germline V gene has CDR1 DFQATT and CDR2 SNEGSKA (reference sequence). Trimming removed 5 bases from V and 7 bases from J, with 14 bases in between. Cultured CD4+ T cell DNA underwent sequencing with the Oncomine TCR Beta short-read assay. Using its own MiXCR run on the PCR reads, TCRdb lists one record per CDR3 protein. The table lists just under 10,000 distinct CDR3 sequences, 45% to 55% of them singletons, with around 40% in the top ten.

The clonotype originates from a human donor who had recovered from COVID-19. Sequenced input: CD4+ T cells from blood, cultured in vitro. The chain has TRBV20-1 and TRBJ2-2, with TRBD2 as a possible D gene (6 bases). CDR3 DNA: TGCAGTGCTGGACGACTAGTCGGCGGGGAGCTGTTTTTT. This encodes CSAGRLVGGELFF.